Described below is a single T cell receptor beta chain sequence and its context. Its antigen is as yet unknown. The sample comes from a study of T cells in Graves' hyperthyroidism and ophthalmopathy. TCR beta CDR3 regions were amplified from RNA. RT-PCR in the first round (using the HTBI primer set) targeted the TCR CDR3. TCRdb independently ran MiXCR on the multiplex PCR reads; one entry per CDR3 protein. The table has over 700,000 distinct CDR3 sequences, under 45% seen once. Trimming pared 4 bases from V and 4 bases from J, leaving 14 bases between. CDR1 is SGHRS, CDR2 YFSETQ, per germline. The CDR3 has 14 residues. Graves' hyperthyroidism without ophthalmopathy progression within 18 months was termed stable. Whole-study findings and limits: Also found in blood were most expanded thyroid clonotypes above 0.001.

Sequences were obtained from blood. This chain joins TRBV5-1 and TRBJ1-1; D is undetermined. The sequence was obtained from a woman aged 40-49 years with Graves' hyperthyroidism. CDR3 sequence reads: CASSLSGRVTEAFF. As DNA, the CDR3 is TGCGCCAGCAGCCTCTCCGGGCGGGTCACTGAAGCTTTCTTT.